What follows are 4 T cell receptor beta chains derived from one specimen sequenced in a study of T cell responses to AZD1222 COVID-19 vaccine. The method was immunoSEQ multiplex PCR; TCRdb's version includes in-frame clones alone and lacks a portion of them. The top ten hold 1% to 1.5% of the sample, which has some 190,000 clones, roughly 92% seen once. Sequences were derived from peripheral blood, sampled on day 0 of AZD1222 vaccination. Receptors were obtained from an adult in good health.

The rearrangement uses TRBV25-1 and TRBJ2-6; D remains unclear. The CDR3 runs 16 residues. Deletions cut 2 bases from V and 0 bases from J, with 8 bases between. Germline V gene data show CDR1 as MGHDK and CDR2 as SYGVNS. The CDR3 loop reads CASSEVFISGANVLTF. In DNA form, the CDR3 reads TGTGCCAGCAGTGAAGTCTTCATCTCTGGGGCCAACGTCCTGACTTTC. Drawing the rest from reference TRBV25-1 and TRBJ2-6, the complete variable domain is EADIYQTPRYLVIGTGKKITLECSQTMGHDKMYWYQQDPGMELHLIHYSYGVNSTEKGDLSSESTVSRIRTEHFPLTLESARPSHTSQYLCASSEVFISGANVLTFGAGSRLTVL.

J is TRBJ1-3 and V is TRBV7-9, with TRBD1 identical over 7 bases. The germline V gene has CDR1 SEHNR and CDR2 FQNEAQ (reference sequence). V trimming: 5 bases; J trimming: 7 bases; junction bases outside the gene matches: 11. The CDR3 runs 15 residues. The CDR3 sequence: CASSQTGSSGNTIYF. The CDR3 DNA reads TGTGCCAGCAGCCAGACAGGGAGTAGTGGCAACACCATATATTTT.

V gene TRBV6-5 combines with J gene TRBJ1-3; tentatively, D is TRBD1 (5 bases). V was trimmed by 6 bases and J by 0 bases, leaving 12 bases between them. The CDR3 spans 15 residues. CDR1 is MNHEY and CDR2 is SVGAGI in the germline V gene. CDR3 nucleotides: TGTGCCAGCAGCCTCGACAGCATCTCTGGAAACACCATATATTTT. Amino acid sequence: CASSLDSISGNTIYF.

The J gene is TRBJ1-5, the V gene TRBV29-1, with a weak D call TRBD1 (5 bases). V was cut by 7 bases and J by 1 base, with 8 bases left in between. CDR1 is SQVTM and CDR2 is ANQGSEA in the germline V gene. This CDR3 is built from 12 residues. This CDR3 reads CSAGGSNQPQHF. The CDR3 DNA is TGCAGCGCCGGGGGGAGCAATCAGCCCCAGCATTTT.